This entry lists 25 T cell receptor beta chains sequenced from one sample in a study of T cell responses to AZD1222 COVID-19 vaccine. TCRdb's copy holds only in-frame clones and misses some; the assay was immunoSEQ multiplex PCR. This sample has around 180,000 clones, with 90% found just once. The input for sequencing was peripheral blood, taken on day 0 of AZD1222 vaccination. The receptors derive from an adult in good health.

This clone has a handful of counts. This sequence joins TRBV19 and TRBJ1-3; TRBD1 might be the D (6 bases). Between the trimmed V and J ends, which lost 8 bases and 0 bases, there was a span of 8 bases. This CDR3 has 13 amino acids. Germline lookup yields CDR1 LNHDA and CDR2 SQIVND (reference sequence). The CDR3 reads CASRTVSGNTIYF. The CDR3, as DNA: TGTGCCAGTCGGACAGTCTCTGGAAACACCATATATTTT.

The V and J genes are TRBV7-2 and TRBJ2-5; 10 nucleotides align to TRBD2. The junction had 11 bases not matched to a gene; V was cut back by 5 bases and J by 5 bases. CDR3 size: 16 residues. The germline gives CDR1 SGHTA, CDR2 FQGNSA. In nucleotides, the CDR3 is TGTGCCAGCAGCCTCCACCGGGGACTAGCGACGGAGACCCAGTACTTC. Residues: CASSLHRGLATETQYF.

The count of this clone is one. V usage is TRBV19 and J usage is TRBJ2-2; 8 bases agree with TRBD1. Germline V gives CDR1 LNHDA, CDR2 SQIVND (reference sequence). Unmatched junction bases numbered 13, after V lost 6 bases and J lost 4 bases. The CDR3 consists of 17 residues. In nucleotides, the CDR3 is TGTGCCAGTAGCCTATCGTTGGACAGGGTAGGCACCGGGGAGCTGTTTTTT. Translation gives CASSLSLDRVGTGELFF.

This sequence joins TRBV5-1 and TRBJ1-4; D gene uncertain. Germline CDR1 and CDR2: SGHRS and YFSETQ. Trimming took 0 bases from V and 0 from J, leaving 3 bases between them. CDR3 length: 14 residues. The CDR3 loop reads CASSLDTTNEKLFF. The CDR3 nucleotides are TGCGCCAGCAGCTTGGATACAACTAATGAAAAACTGTTTTTT.

The gene calls are TRBV14 and TRBJ2-4, with 10 bases that match TRBD1. The CDR3 has 15 amino acids. Germline V lookup: CDR1 SGHDN, CDR2 FVKESK. Trimming at V came to 2 bases and at J to 4 bases, leaving 2 bases not matched to a gene. The CDR3 nucleotides read TGTGCCAGCAGCCAATGGGACAGGGGTAAAAACATTCAGTACTTC. This encodes CASSQWDRGKNIQYF.

The chain uses TRBV2 and TRBJ1-1; no clear D gene. Between the trimmed V and J ends, which lost 3 bases and 10 bases, there was a span of 15 bases. The length of the CDR3 is 13 residues. Looked up from germline, CDR1 is SNHLY and CDR2 is FYNNEI. The CDR3 region is CASSEKEPLVAFF. CDR3 nucleotides: TGTGCCAGCAGTGAGAAAGAACCACTCGTAGCTTTCTTT.

This chain connects TRBV7-9 to TRBJ1-4; D is uncertain. Germline V lookup: CDR1 SEHNR, CDR2 FQNEAQ (reference sequence). V was cut by 4 bases and J by 5 bases, with 14 bases left in between. This CDR3 comprises 15 residues. This CDR3 reads CASSSLGATNEKLFF. The CDR3 coding sequence is TGTGCCAGCAGCTCCCTGGGAGCTACAAATGAAAAACTGTTTTTT.

This chain uses TRBV4-1 with TRBJ2-1; 8 bases map to TRBD2. The CDR3 has 17 amino acids. The germline gives CDR1 MGHRA, CDR2 YSYEKL. Trimming cost V 2 bases and J 8 bases; bases outside gene matches: 14. CDR3 residues: CASSQRGTPGGPDEQFF. DNA for the CDR3: TGCGCCAGCAGCCAACGGGGGACCCCGGGGGGGCCGGATGAGCAGTTCTTC.

The V call is TRBV30, the J call TRBJ1-2; weak D call: TRBD1 (6 bases). The CDR3 has 13 residues. V gave up 2 bases and J gave up 4 bases, with 11 bases separating them. Germline values: CDR1 GTSNPN, CDR2 SVGIG (reference sequence). As DNA, the CDR3 is TGTGCCTGGAGTAGGGACAAGATCTATGGCTACACCTTC. It specifies CAWSRDKIYGYTF.

The gene calls are TRBV18 and TRBJ1-1, with 7 bases fitting TRBD1. The germline gives CDR1 KGHSH, CDR2 LQKENI. The junction had 12 bases not matched to a gene; V was cut back by 8 bases and J by 0 bases. CDR3 length: 16 amino acids. The CDR3 spells CASTVPGQLMNTEAFF. The CDR3, as DNA: TGTGCCAGCACAGTTCCGGGACAGCTTATGAACACTGAAGCTTTCTTT.

The chain links TRBV5-1 to TRBJ1-2, with D possibly TRBD1 on 5 matching bases. There are 14 residues in the CDR3. In germline, CDR1 is SGHRS, CDR2 YFSETQ. V lost 4 bases and J lost 4, with 14 bases in between. CDR3 sequence (DNA): TGCGCCAGCAGCACAACGCCAGGGTCCTATGGCTACACCTTC. Encoded protein: CASSTTPGSYGYTF.

This rearrangement joins TRBV5-8 to TRBJ1-4; D not resolved. The CDR3 loop spans 15 amino acids. Trimming took 0 bases from V and 0 from J, leaving 6 bases between them. The germline gives CDR1 SGHTS, CDR2 YDEGEE. CDR3 coding DNA: TGTGCCAGCAGCTTGGCTCTTGCAACTAATGAAAAACTGTTTTTT. Translating it yields CASSLALATNEKLFF.

This chain links TRBV10-2 with TRBJ2-5; tentative D call: TRBD1 (5 bases). The length of the CDR3 is 14 residues. The V gene's germline CDR1 is WSHSY and CDR2 SAAADI. V dropped 6 bases and J dropped 4 bases, with 15 bases sitting between them. CDR3 sequence reads: CASRDTFSLETQYF. The CDR3 coding sequence is TGCGCCAGCAGGGACACCTTCTCTTTAGAGACCCAGTACTTC.

The chain links TRBV5-8 to TRBJ2-1, with a tentative D call TRBD2 (7 bases). The CDR3 runs 19 residues. Between the trimmed V and J ends, which lost 4 bases and 5 bases, there was a span of 28 bases. CDR1 is SGHTS and CDR2 is YDEGEE in the germline V gene. The chain's CDR3 is CASSALLGGGGTNNNEQFF. CDR3 DNA: TGTGCCAGCAGCGCACTCTTAGGGGGGGGTGGCACGAACAACAATGAGCAGTTCTTC.

The genes are TRBV27 and TRBJ2-1; 14 bases fit TRBD2. With V trimmed by 6 bases and J by 9 bases, 7 bases remained unmatched. CDR1 MNHEY and CDR2 SMNVEV come from the germline V gene (reference sequence). This CDR3 is built from 15 residues. This CDR3 reads CASRPGLAGVGEQFF. The CDR3 bases are TGTGCCAGCAGGCCGGGACTAGCGGGGGTAGGTGAGCAGTTCTTC.

The CDR3 coding sequence is TGTGCCAGCAGCTTAGTTGGCTCCTACACAGATACGCAGTATTTT. Protein sequence: CASSLVGSYTDTQYF. The chain joins TRBV11-2 to TRBJ2-3; D remains ambiguous. The length of the CDR3 is 15 residues. Germline CDR1 is SGHAT and CDR2 is FQNNGV. V was shortened by 1 base and J by 2 bases, with 10 bases between the two germline ends. Full variable domain (rest looked up from reference TRBV11-2 and TRBJ2-3): EAGVAQSPRYKIIEKRQSVAFWCNPISGHATLYWYQQILGQGPKLLIQFQNNGVVDDSQLPKDRFSAERLKGVDSTLKIQPAKLEDSAVYLCASSLVGSYTDTQYFGPGTRLTVL.

The sample holds one count of this clone. V and J are TRBV28 and TRBJ2-7, with 7 nucleotides matching TRBD2. Per the germline V gene, CDR1 is MDHEN and CDR2 is SYDVKM. After removal of 4 bases from V and 7 bases from J, the junction contained 10 bases not matched to a gene. This CDR3 contains 14 residues. CDR3 amino acids: CASSSSGGPEEQYF. CDR3 in DNA: TGTGCCAGCAGTTCTAGCGGAGGACCGGAAGAGCAGTACTTC.

The rearrangement links TRBV5-1 to TRBJ1-3; D gene uncertain. Germline CDR1 reads SGHRS; CDR2 reads YFSETQ. This CDR3 comprises 16 residues. V was clipped by 0 bases and J by 0 bases, with 10 bases between them. CDR3 DNA sequence: TGCGCCAGCAGCTTGGGACCTCCAGACTCTGGAAACACCATATATTTT. It codes for CASSLGPPDSGNTIYF.

The genes are TRBV6-5 and TRBJ1-2; D possibly corresponds to TRBD1 (5 bases). The V gene lost 0 bases and the J gene lost 4 bases, with 9 bases spanning the gap. The CDR3 contains 14 residues. The germline V gene has CDR1 MNHEY and CDR2 SVGAGI. In DNA, the CDR3 is TGTGCCAGCAGTTACTCGGGGGTGGCCTATGGCTACACCTTC. Translated: CASSYSGVAYGYTF.

The genes are TRBV4-2 and TRBJ2-2; D call uncertain. Germline V gives CDR1 LGHNA, CDR2 YNFKEQ. V shed 1 base and J shed 4 bases, with 4 bases lying between them. This CDR3 is 13 amino acids long. In nucleotides, the CDR3 is TGTGCCAGCAGCCAAGTGAGCACCGGGGAGCTGTTTTTT. Translated, it gives CASSQVSTGELFF.

CDR3 bases: TGTGCCAGCAGAGGGCAGGGGGGGCCTGAAGCTTTCTTT. Protein sequence: CASRGQGGPEAFF. The chain carries TRBV6-5 and TRBJ1-1; TRBD1 agrees at 7 bases. The CDR3 runs 13 residues. V trimming: 6 bases; J trimming: 6 bases; junction bases outside the gene matches: 7. CDR1 and CDR2 from the germline V gene are MNHEY and SVGAGI.

This chain uses TRBV11-2 with TRBJ2-7; 16 bases line up with TRBD2. Germline V gene data show CDR1 as SGHAT and CDR2 as FQNNGV. The length of the CDR3 is 18 residues. Germline trimming cut 2 bases from V and 3 bases from J; bases unmatched to any gene: 7. The CDR3 sequence is CASSLLPGLAGGLYEQYF. The CDR3 DNA follows: TGTGCCAGCAGCTTACTCCCGGGACTAGCGGGGGGGCTCTACGAGCAGTACTTC.

The chain recombines TRBV7-2 with TRBJ1-4; the D gene is possibly TRBD1 (6 bases). Between the trimmed V and J ends, which lost 3 bases and 5 bases, there was a span of 13 bases. Germline CDR1 SGHTA, CDR2 FQGNSA. This CDR3 is built from 15 residues. DNA for the CDR3: TGTGCCAGCAGCTTCACAGGGCGCGTAAATGAAAAACTGTTTTTT. Translating gives CASSFTGRVNEKLFF.

The gene calls are TRBV19 and TRBJ2-1; perhaps TRBD2 as D (5 bases). CDR3 length equals 11 residues. V lost 6 bases to trimming and J lost 9 bases, with 9 bases between them. The germline gives CDR1 LNHDA, CDR2 SQIVND (reference sequence). The CDR3 spells CASRLGGEQFF. The CDR3 coding sequence is TGTGCCAGTAGGCTAGGAGGTGAGCAGTTCTTC.

The chain has TRBV28 and TRBJ2-4, with TRBD1 as a possible D gene (5 bases). The germline gives CDR1 MDHEN, CDR2 SYDVKM. The ends were cut back, 6 bases at V and 0 bases at J, with 9 bases in the middle. CDR3 length equals 14 residues. The CDR3 here is CASRAGLAKNIQYF. The CDR3 DNA reads TGTGCCAGCAGGGCAGGGCTAGCCAAAAACATTCAGTACTTC.